The rows below give T cell receptor beta chains drawn from one sample of a study of T-cell memory formation after mild COVID-19. TCRdb called the 5' RACE reads again in MiXCR, with one record for every CDR3 protein. The data show around 110,000 distinct CDR3 sequences, approximately 15% seen once. Sample: PBMCs or a T cell subset sorted from them (not recorded which). The receptors here all came from a young man who had mild COVID-19 (a few samples of this study predate the infection). Cell type and time point are not known. The conserved cysteine and the conserved F or W are not part of the CDR3 here. Fields, in order: V gene, J gene, CDR3 protein.

V gene: TRBV12-3/TRBV12-4; J gene: TRBJ2-2; CDR3 protein: ASSPLDRGTGELF
V gene: TRBV4-3; J gene: TRBJ1-5; CDR3 protein: ASSQDPFLTGLNQPQH
V gene: TRBV27; J gene: TRBJ2-7; CDR3 protein: ASSLAGIEQY
V gene: TRBV24-1; J gene: TRBJ2-2; CDR3 protein: ATSDGVTGELF
V gene: TRBV12-3/TRBV12-4; J gene: TRBJ2-3; CDR3 protein: ASSSSYTDTQY
V gene: TRBV20-1; J gene: TRBJ2-1; CDR3 protein: SVAVCCGDNEQF
V gene: TRBV4-1; J gene: TRBJ2-2; CDR3 protein: ASSPWMGLAGGPDGELF
V gene: TRBV7-8; J gene: TRBJ1-1; CDR3 protein: ASSAKQGARTEAF
V gene: TRBV10-3; J gene: TRBJ1-5; CDR3 protein: AISEVGNNQPQH
V gene: TRBV7-9; J gene: TRBJ2-1; CDR3 protein: ASSPPRTDNEQF
V gene: TRBV11-2; J gene: TRBJ2-3; CDR3 protein: ASIYNRQGGTDTQY
V gene: TRBV6-2/TRBV6-3; J gene: TRBJ2-4; CDR3 protein: ASSYSPTGGDNVVTKNIQY
V gene: TRBV11-2; J gene: TRBJ1-6; CDR3 protein: ASSLDPGGAIDSPLH
V gene: TRBV14; J gene: TRBJ2-7; CDR3 protein: ASSAIGQGSDEQY
V gene: TRBV2; J gene: TRBJ2-3; CDR3 protein: ACQRETSTDTQY
V gene: TRBV4-3; J gene: TRBJ1-1; CDR3 protein: ASSQEAGDAGTEAF
V gene: TRBV25-1; J gene: TRBJ2-3; CDR3 protein: ASRDPGEVPDTQY
V gene: TRBV5-1; J gene: TRBJ2-5; CDR3 protein: ASSPRTDQETQY
V gene: TRBV7-2; J gene: TRBJ2-3; CDR3 protein: ASSSGGPGVATDTQY
V gene: TRBV11-2; J gene: TRBJ2-7; CDR3 protein: ASSSEAGAGYEQY
V gene: TRBV5-1; J gene: TRBJ1-1; CDR3 protein: ASSYRQGILEAEAF
V gene: TRBV7-2; J gene: TRBJ2-5; CDR3 protein: ASSFSRGGETQY
V gene: TRBV9; J gene: TRBJ2-5; CDR3 protein: ASSAGQGEETQY
V gene: TRBV7-9; J gene: TRBJ2-7; CDR3 protein: ASRPLADEQY
V gene: TRBV12-3/TRBV12-4; J gene: TRBJ2-7; CDR3 protein: ASLPQGRPAGEQY
V gene: TRBV19; J gene: TRBJ1-1; CDR3 protein: ASSVLHKMNTEAF
V gene: TRBV4-1; J gene: TRBJ1-1; CDR3 protein: ASSQDQRGATGLNTEAF
V gene: TRBV27; J gene: TRBJ2-1; CDR3 protein: ASSQTGSPYNEQF
V gene: TRBV21-1; J gene: TRBJ2-5; CDR3 protein: ASSKALLWQIETQY
V gene: TRBV20-1; J gene: TRBJ2-2; CDR3 protein: SAAGTTNTGELF
V gene: TRBV6-2/TRBV6-3; J gene: TRBJ1-1; CDR3 protein: ASSFAKTRGDTEAF
V gene: TRBV4-3; J gene: TRBJ1-6; CDR3 protein: ASSQDRAHGGYLH
V gene: TRBV15; J gene: TRBJ1-5; CDR3 protein: ATSRRPYLEVEAQNQPQH
V gene: TRBV4-2; J gene: TRBJ2-3; CDR3 protein: ASSQDRGGPDTQY
V gene: TRBV7-3; J gene: TRBJ2-1; CDR3 protein: ASSLHGGSPWYNEQF
V gene: TRBV4-1; J gene: TRBJ1-1; CDR3 protein: ASSQEEGQVNTEAF
V gene: TRBV4-2; J gene: TRBJ2-3; CDR3 protein: ASSLRTSGGAHTQY
V gene: TRBV3-1; J gene: TRBJ1-5; CDR3 protein: ASSQGRWNQPQH
V gene: TRBV4-3; J gene: TRBJ2-3; CDR3 protein: ASSRFGGLSTDTQY
V gene: TRBV14; J gene: TRBJ2-7; CDR3 protein: ASSQAGIYEQY
V gene: TRBV4-2; J gene: TRBJ2-1; CDR3 protein: ASSHQEVRLAYEQF
V gene: TRBV20-1; J gene: TRBJ2-1; CDR3 protein: SARDPRTSGGAYEQF